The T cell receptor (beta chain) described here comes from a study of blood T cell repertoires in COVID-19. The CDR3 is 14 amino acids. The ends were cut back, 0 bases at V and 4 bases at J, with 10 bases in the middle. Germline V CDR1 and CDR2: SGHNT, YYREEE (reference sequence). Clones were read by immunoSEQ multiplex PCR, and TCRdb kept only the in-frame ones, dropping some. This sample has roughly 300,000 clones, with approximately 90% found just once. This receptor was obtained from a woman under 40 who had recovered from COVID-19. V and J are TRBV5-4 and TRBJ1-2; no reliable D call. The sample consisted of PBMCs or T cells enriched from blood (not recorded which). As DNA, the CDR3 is TGTGCCAGCAGCTTGGTACGGTCGTCCTATGGCTACACCTTC. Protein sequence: CASSLVRSSYGYTF.